A single sample gave rise to the 17 T cell receptor beta chains below, sequenced in a study of type 1 and type 2 diabetes patients. The PCR template was genomic DNA. Amplification of the beta chain CDR3 used 30 forward and 13 reverse multiplex primers. TCRdb ran MiXCR on the multiplex PCR reads and lists one entry per CDR3 protein. Counted here are some 250,000 distinct CDR3 sequences, 40% to 50% occurring once; the ten biggest clones make up approximately 15%. The sample comprised peripheral blood mononuclear cells (PBMCs). Receptors originate from a man between 18 and 35 years old with type 2 diabetes.

This clonotype was picked up a small number of times. The rearrangement joins TRBV5-5 to TRBJ2-2, with unresolved D. The germline gives CDR1 SGHKS, CDR2 YYEKEE (reference sequence). The CDR3 extends over 16 amino acids. Trimming pared 1 base from V and 6 bases from J, leaving 16 bases between. CDR3 nucleotides: TGTGCCAGCAGCTTGATTGGCAGCCCATGGGCCGGGGAGCTGTTTTTT. Amino acids: CASSLIGSPWAGELFF.

This clonotype has a handful of counts. The chain joins TRBV4-2 to TRBJ2-5; 11 bases line up with TRBD2. Looked up from germline, CDR1 is LGHNA and CDR2 is YNFKEQ. The junction had 8 bases not matched to a gene; V was cut back by 0 bases and J by 5 bases. This CDR3 spans 17 amino acids. The CDR3 region is CASSQDQTSGVEETQYF. DNA of the CDR3: TGTGCCAGCAGCCAAGATCAGACTAGCGGGGTGGAGGAGACCCAGTACTTC.

V usage is TRBV20-1 and J usage is TRBJ1-4, with TRBD1 matching 7 bases. Germline-derived CDR1 and CDR2 are DFQATT and SNEGSKA (reference sequence). This CDR3 comprises 16 residues. Trimming removed 0 bases from V and 0 bases from J; junction bases left unmatched: 4. CDR3 in amino acids: CSARDRGSATNEKLFF. CDR3 nucleotides: TGCAGTGCTAGAGACAGGGGGTCGGCAACTAATGAAAAACTGTTTTTT.

V gene TRBV7-6 combines with J gene TRBJ2-1, with D possibly called TRBD1 or TRBD2 (5 bases each). CDR3 size: 14 residues. Germline CDR1 reads SGHVS; CDR2 reads FNYEAQ. V was pared by 5 bases and J by 9 bases, with 17 bases between. The CDR3 loop reads CASSPPGPPTEQFF. In DNA, the CDR3 is TGTGCCAGCAGCCCACCGGGACCTCCTACTGAGCAGTTCTTC.

This clonotype occurred once. The CDR3 bases are TGTGCCAGCAGTACGCCTGGACAGAACACAGATACGCAGTATTTT. It translates to CASSTPGQNTDTQYF. The gene calls are TRBV28 and TRBJ2-3; TRBD1 is a possible D gene (6 bases). The CDR3 has 15 residues. Germline-derived CDR1 and CDR2 are MDHEN and SYDVKM. Trimming cost V 5 bases and J 2 bases, with 14 bases left between them.

This chain uses TRBV4-1 with TRBJ2-1; D gene uncertain. CDR1 is MGHRA and CDR2 is YSYEKL in the germline V gene. The V end lost 0 bases, the J end lost 2 bases, and 14 bases lay between the germline ends. The CDR3 is 17 amino acids. CDR3 protein: CASSQDVALYTYNEQFF. Written as DNA, the CDR3 is TGCGCCAGCAGCCAAGATGTAGCCCTCTATACCTACAATGAGCAGTTCTTC.

This clonotype occurred many times. The V and J genes are TRBV10-1 and TRBJ2-2; 8 nucleotides match TRBD2. The J segment lost 5 bases and the V segment lost 2 bases, leaving 4 bases of the junction unmatched. The CDR3 has 15 amino acids. CDR1 is WNHNN and CDR2 is SYGVQD in the germline V gene (reference sequence). CDR3 sequence reads: CASSETSGLTGELFF. The DNA for the CDR3 is TGCGCCAGCAGTGAGACTAGCGGCTTGACCGGGGAGCTGTTTTTT.

The V gene is TRBV29-1, the J gene TRBJ2-1; 9 bases align to TRBD2. V dropped 3 bases and J dropped 6; count of bases not matched to a gene: 6. Germline CDR1 reads SQVTM; CDR2 reads ANQGSEA. CDR3 length equals 14 residues. The CDR3 spells CSVDRLAGPNEQFF. Written as DNA, the CDR3 is TGCAGCGTTGATCGGCTAGCGGGGCCCAATGAGCAGTTCTTC.

The chain uses TRBV2 and TRBJ1-5, with D uncertain. This CDR3 comprises 14 residues. The V end lost 8 bases, the J end lost 1 base, and 12 bases lay between the germline ends. Germline CDR1 reads SNHLY; CDR2 reads FYNNEI. CDR3 sequence: CASEPEASNQPQHF. The CDR3 region has the DNA TGTGCCAGCGAACCCGAAGCCAGCAATCAGCCCCAGCATTTT. The complete variable domain, with remaining parts taken from reference TRBV2 and TRBJ1-5, reads EPEVTQTPSHQVTQMGQEVILRCVPISNHLYFYWYRQILGQKVEFLVSFYNNEISEKSEIFDDQFSVERPDGSNFTLKIRSTKLEDSAMYFCASEPEASNQPQHFGDGTRLSIL.

About this clonotype itself: An end of the junction differs from the germline gene, which may be a read error. V is TRBV30 and J is TRBJ2-1, with D tentatively TRBD1 (5 bases). The CDR3 is 12 residues long. Germline values: CDR1 GTSNPN, CDR2 SVGIG (reference sequence). DNA of the CDR3: TGTGCCTGGACTGACCTACAGGATGAACAGTTCTTC. This codes for CAWTDLQDEQFF.

Only a few counts were recorded for this clonotype. The chain employs TRBV19 and TRBJ2-6; no definite D call. Deletions cut 4 bases from V and 1 base from J, with 8 bases between. Germline V gives CDR1 LNHDA, CDR2 SQIVND (reference sequence). The CDR3 totals 15 residues. For the CDR3, the DNA is TGTGCCAGTAGTAAGGTGGGTTCTGGGGCCAACGTCCTGACTTTC. Protein product: CASSKVGSGANVLTF.

The J gene is TRBJ2-7, the V gene TRBV5-1, with D maybe TRBD1 (6 bases). Germline V gene data show CDR1 as SGHRS and CDR2 as YFSETQ. The CDR3 contains 16 residues. V was cut by 1 base and J by 0 bases, with 14 bases left in between. CDR3 DNA: TGCGCCAGCAGCTTGTTCTTACAGGGACCCTCCTACGAGCAGTACTTC. Translation: CASSLFLQGPSYEQYF.

This clonotype was found many times. J is TRBJ2-3 and V is TRBV2, with 12 bases matching TRBD2. V was pared by 6 bases and J by 2 bases, with 12 bases of the junction left unmatched. The CDR3 runs to 18 residues. Germline V CDR1 and CDR2: SNHLY, FYNNEI. CDR3 nucleotides: TGTGCCAGCAGCGCCCTTCGACTAGCGGGAGACCACACAGATACGCAGTATTTT. This sequence encodes CASSALRLAGDHTDTQYF.

V usage is TRBV10-3 and J usage is TRBJ1-6; D is perhaps TRBD1 (5 bases). Looked up from germline, CDR1 is ENHRY and CDR2 is SYGVKD. The V and J ends lost 7 bases and 10 bases respectively, with 14 bases between them. The CDR3 is 13 residues long. Written as DNA, the CDR3 is TGTGCCATCAATACGGGGGGTCTCTCACCCCTCCACTTT. This codes for CAINTGGLSPLHF.

This clonotype was detected only a few times. CDR3 in DNA: TGTGCCAGCAGCTTATCATCGGGACAGGGAGGAGCCGAGCAGTACTTC. Protein sequence: CASSLSSGQGGAEQYF. The V and J genes are TRBV7-8 and TRBJ2-7; TRBD1 matches 9 bases. This CDR3 is 16 amino acids long. Germline values: CDR1 SGHVS, CDR2 FQNEAQ. V shed 2 bases and J 6 bases; nucleotides not matched to a gene: 11.

Regarding this clonotype: The CDR3 ends on some other residue instead of the conserved phenylalanine or tryptophan, so this is likely a read error. This rearrangement joins TRBV20-1 to TRBJ1-2; D not resolved. Germline CDR1 is DFQATT and CDR2 is SNEGSKA (reference sequence). The CDR3 has 12 amino acids. The V end lost 3 bases, the J end lost 4 bases, and 9 bases lay between the germline ends. In DNA form, the CDR3 reads TGCAGTGCTAGGAGGAACAGCTATGGCTACACCCTC. Its protein is CSARRNSYGYTL.

This clonotype was detected a few times. The chain employs TRBV5-1 and TRBJ2-7; 7 bases are a match to TRBD1. This CDR3 contains 12 residues. The V and J ends lost 5 bases and 5 bases, in that order; junction bases with no gene match: 4. Germline CDR1 reads SGHRS; CDR2 reads YFSETQ. The CDR3: CASSRDSDEQYF. The CDR3 DNA is TGCGCCAGCAGTCGGGACAGTGACGAGCAGTACTTC.